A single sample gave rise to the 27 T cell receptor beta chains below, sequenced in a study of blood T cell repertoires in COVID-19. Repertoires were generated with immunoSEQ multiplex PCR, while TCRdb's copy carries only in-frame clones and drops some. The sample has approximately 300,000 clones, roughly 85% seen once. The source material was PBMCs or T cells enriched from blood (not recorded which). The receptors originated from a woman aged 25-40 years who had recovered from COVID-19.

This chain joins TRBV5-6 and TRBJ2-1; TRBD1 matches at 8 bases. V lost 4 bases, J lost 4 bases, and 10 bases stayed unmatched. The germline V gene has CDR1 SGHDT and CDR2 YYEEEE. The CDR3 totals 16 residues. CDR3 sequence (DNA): TGTGCCAGCAGCCTGACAGGGGCCCCGGGGTACAATGAGCAGTTCTTC. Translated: CASSLTGAPGYNEQFF.

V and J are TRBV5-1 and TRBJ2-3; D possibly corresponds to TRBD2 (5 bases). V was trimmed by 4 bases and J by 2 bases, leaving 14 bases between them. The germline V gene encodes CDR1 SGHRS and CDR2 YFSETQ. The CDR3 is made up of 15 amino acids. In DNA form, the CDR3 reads TGCGCCAGCAGCGTGGGGAGCACCTCCACAGATACGCAGTATTTT. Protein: CASSVGSTSTDTQYF.

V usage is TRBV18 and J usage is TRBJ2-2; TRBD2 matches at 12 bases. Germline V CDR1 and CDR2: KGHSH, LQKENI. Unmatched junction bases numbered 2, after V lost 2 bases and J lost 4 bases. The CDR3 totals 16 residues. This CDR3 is CASSPGLAGTTGELFF. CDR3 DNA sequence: TGTGCCAGCTCACCAGGACTAGCGGGGACCACCGGGGAGCTGTTTTTT.

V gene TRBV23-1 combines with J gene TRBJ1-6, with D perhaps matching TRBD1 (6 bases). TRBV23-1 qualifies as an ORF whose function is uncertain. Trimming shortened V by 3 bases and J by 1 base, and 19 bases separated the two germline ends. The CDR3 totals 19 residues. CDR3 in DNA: TGCGCCAGCAGTCAGTTCCATTACAGGGATGTTTCCTATAATTCACCCCTCCACTTT. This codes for CASSQFHYRDVSYNSPLHF.

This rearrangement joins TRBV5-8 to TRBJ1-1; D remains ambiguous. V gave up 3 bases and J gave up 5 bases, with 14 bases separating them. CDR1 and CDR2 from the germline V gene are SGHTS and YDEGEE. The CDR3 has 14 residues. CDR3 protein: CASSSPFPGTEAFF. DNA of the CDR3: TGTGCCAGCAGCTCCCCGTTCCCCGGGACTGAAGCTTTCTTT.

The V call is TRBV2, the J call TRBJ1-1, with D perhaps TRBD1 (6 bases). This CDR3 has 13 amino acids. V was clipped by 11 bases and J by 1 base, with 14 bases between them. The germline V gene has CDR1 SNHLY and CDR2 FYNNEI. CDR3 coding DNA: TGTGCCCGTGAGGGGGAAGGGAACACTGAAGCTTTCTTT. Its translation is CAREGEGNTEAFF.

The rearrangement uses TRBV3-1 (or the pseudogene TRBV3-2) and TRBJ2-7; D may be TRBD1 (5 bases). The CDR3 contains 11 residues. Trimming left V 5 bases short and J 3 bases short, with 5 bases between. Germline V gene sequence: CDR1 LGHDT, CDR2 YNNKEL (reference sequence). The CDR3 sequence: CASSGHYEQYF. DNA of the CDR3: TGTGCCAGCAGCGGACACTACGAGCAGTACTTC.

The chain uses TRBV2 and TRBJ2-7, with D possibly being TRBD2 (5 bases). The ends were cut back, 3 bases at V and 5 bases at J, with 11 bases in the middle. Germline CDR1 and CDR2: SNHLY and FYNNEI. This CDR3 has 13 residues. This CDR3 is CASSDFGLDEQYF. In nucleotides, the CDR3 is TGTGCCAGCAGTGACTTCGGACTTGACGAGCAGTACTTC.

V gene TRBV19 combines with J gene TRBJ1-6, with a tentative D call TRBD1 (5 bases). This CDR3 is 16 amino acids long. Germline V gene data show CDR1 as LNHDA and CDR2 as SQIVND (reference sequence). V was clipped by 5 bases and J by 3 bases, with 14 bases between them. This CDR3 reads CASSAGTGGYNSPLHF. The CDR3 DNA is TGTGCCAGTAGTGCGGGGACGGGCGGCTATAATTCACCCCTCCACTTT.

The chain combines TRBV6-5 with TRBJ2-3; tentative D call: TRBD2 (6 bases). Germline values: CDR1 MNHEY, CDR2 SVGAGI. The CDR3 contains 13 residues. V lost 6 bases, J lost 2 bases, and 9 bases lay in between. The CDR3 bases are TGTGCCAGCAGAGGCGGGGACACAGATACGCAGTATTTT. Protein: CASRGGDTDTQYF.

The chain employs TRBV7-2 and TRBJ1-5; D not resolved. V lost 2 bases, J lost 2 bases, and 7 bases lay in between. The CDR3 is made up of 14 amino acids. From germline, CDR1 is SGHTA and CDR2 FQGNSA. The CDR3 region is CASSLQRGNQPQHF. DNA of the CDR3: TGTGCCAGCAGCTTACAGAGGGGCAATCAGCCCCAGCATTTT.

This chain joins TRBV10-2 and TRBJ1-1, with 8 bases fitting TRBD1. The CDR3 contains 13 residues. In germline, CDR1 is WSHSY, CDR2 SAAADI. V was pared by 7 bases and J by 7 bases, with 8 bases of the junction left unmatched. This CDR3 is CASISDRDVEAFF. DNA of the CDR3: TGCGCCAGCATCTCGGACAGGGATGTTGAAGCTTTCTTT.

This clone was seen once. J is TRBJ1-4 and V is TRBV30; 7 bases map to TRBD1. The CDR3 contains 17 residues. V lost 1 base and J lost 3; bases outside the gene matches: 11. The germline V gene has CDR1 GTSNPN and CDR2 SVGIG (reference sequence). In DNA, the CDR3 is TGTGCCTGGAGTGAGGGGGCCCTGGCACGTTCTAATGAAAAACTGTTTTTT. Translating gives CAWSEGALARSNEKLFF.

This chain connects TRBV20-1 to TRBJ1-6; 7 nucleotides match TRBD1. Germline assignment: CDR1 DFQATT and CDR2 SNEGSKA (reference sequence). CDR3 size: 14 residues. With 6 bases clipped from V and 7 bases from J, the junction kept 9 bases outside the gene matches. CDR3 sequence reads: CSASTQGGNSPLHF. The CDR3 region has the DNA TGCAGTGCAAGTACCCAGGGGGGAAATTCACCCCTCCACTTT.

CDR3 sequence: CSVAPQGNTEAFF. CDR3 sequence (DNA): TGCAGCGTTGCGCCACAGGGGAACACTGAAGCTTTCTTT. The rearrangement links TRBV29-1 to TRBJ1-1; a possible D gene is TRBD1 (6 bases). Germline values: CDR1 SQVTM, CDR2 ANQGSEA. This CDR3 has 13 amino acids. The ends were cut back, 4 bases at V and 1 base at J, with 10 bases in the middle.

In nucleotides, the CDR3 is TGTGCCAGCAGTGTCGATTTGGGGGGGGAAGCTTTCTTT. Translated: CASSVDLGGEAFF. The rearrangement uses TRBV11-2 and TRBJ1-1, with a weak D call TRBD1 (5 bases). V dropped 6 bases and J dropped 8 bases, with 16 bases sitting between them. CDR3 size: 13 residues. In germline, CDR1 is SGHAT, CDR2 FQNNGV.

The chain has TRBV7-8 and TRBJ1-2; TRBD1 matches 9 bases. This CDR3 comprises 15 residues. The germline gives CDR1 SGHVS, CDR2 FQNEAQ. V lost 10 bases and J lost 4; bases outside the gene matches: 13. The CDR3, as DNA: TGTGCCACCGAAAAACAGGGGGCTCTTGGCTATGGCTACACCTTC. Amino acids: CATEKQGALGYGYTF.

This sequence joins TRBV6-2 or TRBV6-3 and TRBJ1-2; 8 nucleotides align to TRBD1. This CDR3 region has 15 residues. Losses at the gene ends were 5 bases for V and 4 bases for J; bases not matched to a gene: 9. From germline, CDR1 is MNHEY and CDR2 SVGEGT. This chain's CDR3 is CASSVRRQGSYGYTF. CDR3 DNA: TGTGCCAGCAGTGTCCGGCGACAGGGGTCCTATGGCTACACCTTC.

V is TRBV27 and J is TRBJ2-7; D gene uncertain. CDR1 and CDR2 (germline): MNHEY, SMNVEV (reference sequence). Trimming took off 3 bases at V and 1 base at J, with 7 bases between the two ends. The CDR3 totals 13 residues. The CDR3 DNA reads TGTGCCAGCAGTTTGGCCAGATCCTACGAGCAGTACTTC. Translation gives CASSLARSYEQYF.

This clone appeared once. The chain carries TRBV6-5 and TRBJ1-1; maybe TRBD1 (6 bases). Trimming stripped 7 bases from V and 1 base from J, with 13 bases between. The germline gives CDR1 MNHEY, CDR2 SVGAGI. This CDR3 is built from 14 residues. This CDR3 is CASTQGNRNTEAFF. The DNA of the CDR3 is TGTGCCAGCACCCAGGGGAATCGGAACACTGAAGCTTTCTTT.

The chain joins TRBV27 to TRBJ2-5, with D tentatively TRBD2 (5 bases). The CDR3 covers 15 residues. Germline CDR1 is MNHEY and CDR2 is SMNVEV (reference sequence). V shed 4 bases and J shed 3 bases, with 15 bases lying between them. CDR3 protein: CASSSYGESEETQYF. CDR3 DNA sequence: TGTGCCAGCAGTTCCTACGGGGAGTCGGAAGAGACCCAGTACTTC.

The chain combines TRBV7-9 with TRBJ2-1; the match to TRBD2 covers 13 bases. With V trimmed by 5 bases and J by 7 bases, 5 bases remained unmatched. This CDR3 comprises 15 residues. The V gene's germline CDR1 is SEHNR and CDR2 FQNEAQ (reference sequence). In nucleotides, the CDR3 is TGTGCCAGCAGCCCAACTAGCGGGGGGGCGAATGAGCAGTTCTTC. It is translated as CASSPTSGGANEQFF.

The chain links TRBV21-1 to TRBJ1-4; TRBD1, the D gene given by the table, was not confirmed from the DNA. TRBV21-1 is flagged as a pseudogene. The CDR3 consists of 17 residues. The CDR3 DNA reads TGTGCCAGCACGATGGGGACTAGGGGACAGGGGAATGAAAAACTGTTTTTT. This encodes CASTMGTRGQGNEKLFF.

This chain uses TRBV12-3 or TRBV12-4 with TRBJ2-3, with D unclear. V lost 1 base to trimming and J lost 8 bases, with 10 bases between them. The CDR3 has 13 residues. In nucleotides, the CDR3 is TGTGCCAGCAGTTTAGGGTCTTTGGCTACGCAGTATTTT. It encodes CASSLGSLATQYF.

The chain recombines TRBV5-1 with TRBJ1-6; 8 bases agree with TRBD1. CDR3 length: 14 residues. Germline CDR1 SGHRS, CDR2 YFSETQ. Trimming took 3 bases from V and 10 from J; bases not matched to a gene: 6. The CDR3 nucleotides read TGCGCCAGCAGCTCGGACAGGGTTGGCTCACCCCTCCACTTT. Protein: CASSSDRVGSPLHF. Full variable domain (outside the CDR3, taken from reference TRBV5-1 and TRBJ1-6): KAGVTQTPRYLIKTRGQQVTLSCSPISGHRSVSWYQQTPGQGLQFLFEYFSETQRNKGNFPGRFSGRQFSNSRSEMNVSTLELGDSALYLCASSSDRVGSPLHFGNGTRLTVT.

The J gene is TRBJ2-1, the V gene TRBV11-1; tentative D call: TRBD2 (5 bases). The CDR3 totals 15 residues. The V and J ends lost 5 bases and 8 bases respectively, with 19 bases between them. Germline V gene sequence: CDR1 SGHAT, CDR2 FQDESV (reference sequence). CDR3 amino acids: CASSIRPVEGHEQFF. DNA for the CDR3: TGTGCCAGCAGCATACGCCCAGTAGAGGGCCATGAGCAGTTCTTC. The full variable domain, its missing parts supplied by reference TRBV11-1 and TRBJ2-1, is EAEVAQSPRYKITEKSQAVAFWCDPISGHATLYWYRQILGQGPELLVQFQDESVVDDSQLPKDRFSAERLKGVDSTLKIQPAELGDSAMYLCASSIRPVEGHEQFFGPGTRLTVL.

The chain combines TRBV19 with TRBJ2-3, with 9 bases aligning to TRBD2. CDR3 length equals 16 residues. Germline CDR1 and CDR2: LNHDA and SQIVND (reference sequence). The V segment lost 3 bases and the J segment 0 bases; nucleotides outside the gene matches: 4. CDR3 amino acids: CASSMGLAPSTDTQYF. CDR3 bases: TGTGCCAGTAGTATGGGACTAGCTCCAAGCACAGATACGCAGTATTTT.